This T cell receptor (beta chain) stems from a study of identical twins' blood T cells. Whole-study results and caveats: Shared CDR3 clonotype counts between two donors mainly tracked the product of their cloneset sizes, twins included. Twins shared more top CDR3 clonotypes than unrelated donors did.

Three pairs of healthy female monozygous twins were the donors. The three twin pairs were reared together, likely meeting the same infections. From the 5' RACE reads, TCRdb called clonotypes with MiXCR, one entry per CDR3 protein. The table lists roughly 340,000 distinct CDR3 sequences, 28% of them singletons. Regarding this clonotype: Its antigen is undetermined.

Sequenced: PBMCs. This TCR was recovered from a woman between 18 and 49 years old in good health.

The CDR3 region has the DNA TGCAGCGTTGATGGGGACCCGAAGAGCACTGAAGCTTTCTTT. Translating it yields CSVDGDPKSTEAFF. The chain employs TRBV29-1 and TRBJ1-1, with D perhaps matching TRBD1 (5 bases). Germline CDR1 and CDR2: SQVTM and ANQGSEA. The CDR3 is 14 amino acids. Deletions cut 3 bases from V and 4 bases from J, with 15 bases between.